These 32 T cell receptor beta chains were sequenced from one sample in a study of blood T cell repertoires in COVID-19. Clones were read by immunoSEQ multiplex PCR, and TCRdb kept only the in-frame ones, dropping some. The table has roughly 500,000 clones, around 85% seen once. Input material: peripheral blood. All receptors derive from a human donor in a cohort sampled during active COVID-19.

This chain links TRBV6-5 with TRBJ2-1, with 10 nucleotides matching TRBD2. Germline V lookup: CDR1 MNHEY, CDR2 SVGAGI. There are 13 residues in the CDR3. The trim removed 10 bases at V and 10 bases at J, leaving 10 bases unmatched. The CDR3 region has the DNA TGTGCCACCCGCCTAGCGGGAGCTTTCGAGCAGTTCTTC. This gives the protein CATRLAGAFEQFF.

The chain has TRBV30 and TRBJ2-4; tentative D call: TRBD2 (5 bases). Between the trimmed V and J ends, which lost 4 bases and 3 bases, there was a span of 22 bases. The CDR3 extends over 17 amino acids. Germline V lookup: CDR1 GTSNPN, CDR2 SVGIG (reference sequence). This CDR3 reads CAWKESGWDLSKNIQYF. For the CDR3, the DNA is TGTGCCTGGAAGGAAAGCGGCTGGGATTTGAGCAAAAACATTCAGTACTTC.

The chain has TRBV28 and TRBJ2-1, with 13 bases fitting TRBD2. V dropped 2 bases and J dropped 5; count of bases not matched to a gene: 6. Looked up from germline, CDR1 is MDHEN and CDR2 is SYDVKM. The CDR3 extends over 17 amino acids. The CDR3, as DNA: TGTGCCAGCAGTTTACTGGGACTAGCGGGATCCCACAATGAGCAGTTCTTC. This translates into CASSLLGLAGSHNEQFF.

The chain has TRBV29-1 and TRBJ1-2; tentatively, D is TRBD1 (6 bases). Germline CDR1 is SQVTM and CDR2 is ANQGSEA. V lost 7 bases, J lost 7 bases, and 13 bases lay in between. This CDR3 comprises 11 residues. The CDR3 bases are TGCAGCGGAGAACAGGGTGGTGGCTACACCTTC. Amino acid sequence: CSGEQGGGYTF.

CDR3 sequence (DNA): TGTGCCAGCAGTCCTCAGGACAGGGGGTCGGGTCAGCCCCAGCATTTT. The encoded protein is CASSPQDRGSGQPQHF. The rearrangement uses TRBV27 and TRBJ1-5; 10 bases fit TRBD1. The CDR3 is 16 amino acids. Trimming took 5 bases from V and 6 from J; bases not matched to a gene: 10. Germline CDR1 and CDR2: MNHEY and SMNVEV (reference sequence).

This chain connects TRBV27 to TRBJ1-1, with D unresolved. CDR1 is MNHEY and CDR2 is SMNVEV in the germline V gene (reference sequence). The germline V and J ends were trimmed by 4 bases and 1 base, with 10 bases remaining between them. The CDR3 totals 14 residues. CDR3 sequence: CASSSRGPNTEAFF. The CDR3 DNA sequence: TGTGCCAGCAGTTCAAGAGGGCCGAACACTGAAGCTTTCTTT.

DNA of the CDR3: TGTGCCAGCAGCTTAAGGGACAGCTACACAGATACGCAGTATTTT. It specifies CASSLRDSYTDTQYF. The V call is TRBV7-3, the J call TRBJ2-3; 7 bases map to TRBD1. In germline, CDR1 is SGHTA, CDR2 FQGTGA. This CDR3 region has 15 residues. V was clipped by 1 base and J by 2 bases; unmatched bases: 3.

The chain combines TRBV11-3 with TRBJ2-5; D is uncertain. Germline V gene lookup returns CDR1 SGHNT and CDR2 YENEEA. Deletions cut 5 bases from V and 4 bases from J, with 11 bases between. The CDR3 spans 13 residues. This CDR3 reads CASSKRPRETQYF. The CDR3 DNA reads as TGTGCCAGCAGCAAGCGCCCTAGAGAGACCCAGTACTTC.

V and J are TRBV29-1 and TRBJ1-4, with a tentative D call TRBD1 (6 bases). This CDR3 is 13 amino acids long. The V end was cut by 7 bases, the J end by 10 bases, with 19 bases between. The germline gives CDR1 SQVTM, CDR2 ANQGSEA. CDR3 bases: TGCAGCGGCGCAGTTGGGGGCGGTGGAAAACTGTTTTTT. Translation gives CSGAVGGGGKLFF.

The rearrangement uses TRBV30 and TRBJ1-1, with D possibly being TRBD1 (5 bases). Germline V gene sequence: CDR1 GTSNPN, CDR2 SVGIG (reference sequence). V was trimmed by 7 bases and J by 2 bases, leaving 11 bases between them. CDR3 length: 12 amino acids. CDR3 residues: CASDRSNTEAFF. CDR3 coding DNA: TGTGCCTCCGACAGATCCAACACTGAAGCTTTCTTT. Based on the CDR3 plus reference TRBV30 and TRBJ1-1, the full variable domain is SQTIHQWPATLVQPVGSPLSLECTVEGTSNPNLYWYRQAAGRGLQLLFYSVGIGQISSEVPQNLSASRPQDRQFILSSKKLLLSDSGFYLCASDRSNTEAFFGQGTRLTVV.

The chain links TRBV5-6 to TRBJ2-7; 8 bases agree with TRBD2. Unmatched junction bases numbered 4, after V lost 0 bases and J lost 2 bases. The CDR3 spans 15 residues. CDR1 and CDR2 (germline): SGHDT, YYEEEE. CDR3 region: CASSLVRGAPYEQYF. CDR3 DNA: TGTGCCAGCAGCTTGGTGCGGGGGGCCCCCTACGAGCAGTACTTC.

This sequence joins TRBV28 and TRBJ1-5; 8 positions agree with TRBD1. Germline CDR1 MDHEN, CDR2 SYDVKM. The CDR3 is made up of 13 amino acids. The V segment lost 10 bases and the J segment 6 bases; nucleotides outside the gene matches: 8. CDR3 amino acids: CATVQGARQPQHF. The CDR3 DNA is TGTGCCACGGTTCAGGGGGCTCGTCAGCCCCAGCATTTT.

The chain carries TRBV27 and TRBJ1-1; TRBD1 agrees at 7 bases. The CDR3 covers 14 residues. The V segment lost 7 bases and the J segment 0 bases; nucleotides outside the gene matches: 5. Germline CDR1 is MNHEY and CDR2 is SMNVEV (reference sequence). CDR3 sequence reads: CASNDRALNTEAFF. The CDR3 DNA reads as TGTGCCAGCAACGACAGGGCGTTGAACACTGAAGCTTTCTTT.

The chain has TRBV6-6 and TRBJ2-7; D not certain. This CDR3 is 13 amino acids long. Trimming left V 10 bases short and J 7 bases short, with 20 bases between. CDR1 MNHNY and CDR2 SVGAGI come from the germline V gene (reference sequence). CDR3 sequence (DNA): TGTGCCATCAACAGTTACCAACATCGGGAGCAGTACTTC. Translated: CAINSYQHREQYF.

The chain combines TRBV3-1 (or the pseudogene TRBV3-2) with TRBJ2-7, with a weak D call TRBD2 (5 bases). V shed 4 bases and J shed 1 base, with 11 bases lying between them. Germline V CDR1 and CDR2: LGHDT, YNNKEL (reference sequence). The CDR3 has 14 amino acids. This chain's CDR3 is CASSLLEASYEQYF. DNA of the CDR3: TGTGCCAGCAGCCTCCTGGAGGCTTCCTACGAGCAGTACTTC.

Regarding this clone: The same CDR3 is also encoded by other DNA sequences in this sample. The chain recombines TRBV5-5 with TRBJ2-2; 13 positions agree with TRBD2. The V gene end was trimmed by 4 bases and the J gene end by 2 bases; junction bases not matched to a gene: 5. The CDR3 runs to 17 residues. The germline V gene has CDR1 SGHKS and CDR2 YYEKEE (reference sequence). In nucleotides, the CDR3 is TGTGCCAGCAGCCTGGGACTAGCGGGAAGAAACACCGGGGAGCTGTTTTTT. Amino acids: CASSLGLAGRNTGELFF.

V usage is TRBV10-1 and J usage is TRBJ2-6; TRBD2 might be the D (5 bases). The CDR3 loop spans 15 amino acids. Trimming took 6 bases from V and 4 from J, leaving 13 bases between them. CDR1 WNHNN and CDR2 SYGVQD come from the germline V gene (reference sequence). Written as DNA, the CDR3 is TGCGCCAGCAGAAGGCGAGGGCTGGGGGCCAACGTCCTGACTTTC. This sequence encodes CASRRRGLGANVLTF.

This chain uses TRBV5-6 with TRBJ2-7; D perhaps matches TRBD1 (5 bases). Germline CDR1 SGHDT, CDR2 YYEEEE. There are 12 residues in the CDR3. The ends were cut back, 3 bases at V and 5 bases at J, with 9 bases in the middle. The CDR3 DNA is TGTGCCAGCAGCTACAGGTTGAACGAGCAGTACTTC. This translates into CASSYRLNEQYF.

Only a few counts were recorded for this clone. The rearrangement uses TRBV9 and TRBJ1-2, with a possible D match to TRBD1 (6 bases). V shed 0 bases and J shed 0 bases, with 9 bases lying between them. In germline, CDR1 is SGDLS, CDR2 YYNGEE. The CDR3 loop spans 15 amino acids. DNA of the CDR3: TGTGCCAGCAGCGTAGAGACAGGAGCTAACTATGGCTACACCTTC. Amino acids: CASSVETGANYGYTF.

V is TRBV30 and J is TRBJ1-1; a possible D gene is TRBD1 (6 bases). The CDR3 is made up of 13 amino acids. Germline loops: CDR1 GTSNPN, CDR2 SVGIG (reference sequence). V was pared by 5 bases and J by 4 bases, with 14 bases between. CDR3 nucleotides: TGTGCCTGGGAACAGGGTTGGGGCACTGAAGCTTTCTTT. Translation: CAWEQGWGTEAFF.

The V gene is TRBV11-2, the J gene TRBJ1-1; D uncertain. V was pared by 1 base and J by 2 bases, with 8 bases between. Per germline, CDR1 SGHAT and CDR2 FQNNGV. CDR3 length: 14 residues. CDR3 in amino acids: CASSLAAANTEAFF. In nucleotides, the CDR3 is TGTGCCAGCAGCTTAGCTGCGGCAAACACTGAAGCTTTCTTT. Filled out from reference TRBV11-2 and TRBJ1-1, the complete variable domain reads EAGVAQSPRYKIIEKRQSVAFWCNPISGHATLYWYQQILGQGPKLLIQFQNNGVVDDSQLPKDRFSAERLKGVDSTLKIQPAKLEDSAVYLCASSLAAANTEAFFGQGTRLTVV.

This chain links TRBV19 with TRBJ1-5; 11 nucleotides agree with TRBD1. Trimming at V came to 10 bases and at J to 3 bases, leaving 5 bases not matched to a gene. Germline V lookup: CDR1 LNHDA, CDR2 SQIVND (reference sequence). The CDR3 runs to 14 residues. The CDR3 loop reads CATGDRGNNQPQHF. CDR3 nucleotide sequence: TGTGCCACTGGGGACAGGGGGAACAATCAGCCCCAGCATTTT.

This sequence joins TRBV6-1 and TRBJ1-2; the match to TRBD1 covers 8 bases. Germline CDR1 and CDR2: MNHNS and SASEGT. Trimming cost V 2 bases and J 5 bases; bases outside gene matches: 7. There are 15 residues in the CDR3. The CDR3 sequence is CASSEFTGGDYGYTF. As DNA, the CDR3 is TGTGCCAGCAGTGAATTCACAGGGGGTGATTATGGCTACACCTTC.

The CDR3 DNA reads as TGTGCCAGCAGTGCGCTTCCGGCGGGAGTAACCACCGGGGAGCTGTTTTTT. Encoded protein: CASSALPAGVTTGELFF. This rearrangement joins TRBV6-1 to TRBJ2-2, with 7 nucleotides matching TRBD2. J gave up 4 bases and V 4 bases, and 12 bases lay outside the gene matches. The CDR3 contains 17 residues. Germline V CDR1 and CDR2: MNHNS, SASEGT.

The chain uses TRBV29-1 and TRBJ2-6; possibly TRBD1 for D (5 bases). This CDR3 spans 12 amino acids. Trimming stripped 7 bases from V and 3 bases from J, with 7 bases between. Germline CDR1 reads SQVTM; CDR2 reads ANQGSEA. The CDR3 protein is CSAQGGANVLTF. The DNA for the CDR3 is TGCAGCGCCCAGGGTGGGGCCAACGTCCTGACTTTC.

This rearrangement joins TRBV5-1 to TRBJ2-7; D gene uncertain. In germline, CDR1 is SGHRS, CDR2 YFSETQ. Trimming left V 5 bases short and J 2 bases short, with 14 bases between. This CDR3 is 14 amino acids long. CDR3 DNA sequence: TGCGCCAGCAGTCCCCCCCCTCCCGCCTACGAGCAGTACTTC. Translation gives CASSPPPPAYEQYF.

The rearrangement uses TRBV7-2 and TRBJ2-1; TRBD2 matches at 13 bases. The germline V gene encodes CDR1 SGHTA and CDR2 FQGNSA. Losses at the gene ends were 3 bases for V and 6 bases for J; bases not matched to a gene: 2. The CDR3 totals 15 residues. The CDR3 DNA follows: TGTGCCAGCAGCTTGGGACTAGCGGGACTCAATGAGCAGTTCTTC. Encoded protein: CASSLGLAGLNEQFF.

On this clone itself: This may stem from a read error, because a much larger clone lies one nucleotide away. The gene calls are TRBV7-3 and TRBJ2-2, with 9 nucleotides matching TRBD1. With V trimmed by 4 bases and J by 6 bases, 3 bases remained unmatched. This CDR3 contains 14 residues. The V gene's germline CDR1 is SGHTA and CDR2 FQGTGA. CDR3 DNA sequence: TGTGCCAGCAGCTCCGGGACAGGGTCCGGGGAGCTGTTTTTT. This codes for CASSSGTGSGELFF.

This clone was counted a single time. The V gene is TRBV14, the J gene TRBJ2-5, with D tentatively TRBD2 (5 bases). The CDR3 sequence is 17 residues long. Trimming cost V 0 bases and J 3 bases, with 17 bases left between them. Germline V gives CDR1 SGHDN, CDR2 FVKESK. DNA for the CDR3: TGTGCCAGCAGCCAAGATTGGCGGGTGGGAGCTAAAGAGACCCAGTACTTC. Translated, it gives CASSQDWRVGAKETQYF.

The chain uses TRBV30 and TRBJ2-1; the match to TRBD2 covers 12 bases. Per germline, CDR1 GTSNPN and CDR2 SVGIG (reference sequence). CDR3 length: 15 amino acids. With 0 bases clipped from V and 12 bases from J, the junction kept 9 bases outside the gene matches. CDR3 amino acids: CAWSVRRLAGVVQFF. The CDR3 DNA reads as TGTGCCTGGAGTGTACGGAGACTAGCGGGAGTAGTGCAGTTCTTC.

CDR3 loop: CASGIPRVGETQYF. The CDR3 coding sequence is TGTGCCAGCGGCATTCCACGAGTCGGGGAGACCCAGTACTTC. The chain is built from TRBV28 and TRBJ2-5; D not resolved. CDR3 length: 14 amino acids. The germline gives CDR1 MDHEN, CDR2 SYDVKM. Trimming left V 8 bases short and J 5 bases short, with 18 bases between.

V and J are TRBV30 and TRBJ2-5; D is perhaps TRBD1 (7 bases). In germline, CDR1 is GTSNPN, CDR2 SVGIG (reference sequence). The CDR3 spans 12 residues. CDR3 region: CARAQGGETQYF. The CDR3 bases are TGTGCTAGGGCGCAGGGGGGAGAGACCCAGTACTTC.